This paragraph reports one T cell receptor (beta chain). The data originate from a study of blood T cell repertoires in COVID-19. Repertoires were generated with immunoSEQ multiplex PCR, while TCRdb's copy carries only in-frame clones and drops some. This repertoire shows around 400,000 clones, less than 90% found once; its top ten account for approximately 4.7%. This receptor was taken from a woman aged 45-65 years who had recovered from COVID-19. Sequencing used PBMCs or T cells enriched from blood (not recorded which).

For the CDR3, the DNA is TGTGCCAGCAGCCATCGGGACAGGGAAGGATATGGCTACACCTTC. Residues: CASSHRDREGYGYTF. The chain couples TRBV3-1 (or the pseudogene TRBV3-2) to TRBJ1-2; the match to TRBD1 covers 9 bases. The CDR3 runs to 15 residues. V gave up 3 bases and J gave up 5 bases; unmatched junction bases: 7. Germline V CDR1 and CDR2: LGHDT, YNNKEL (reference sequence).